Shown below are 20 T cell receptor beta chains from a single sample sequenced in a study of identical twins. Using its own MiXCR run on the 5' RACE reads, TCRdb lists one record per CDR3 protein. The sample contains about 220,000 distinct CDR3 sequences, over 5% of which appear only once. These data were likewise used in another study, on T cells expressing NK-cell markers.

The sequenced material came from CD8+ T cells sorted from blood. These receptors all come from a woman aged 18-29 years in good health.

The chain employs TRBV12-3 or TRBV12-4 and TRBJ2-5, with 10 bases fitting TRBD1. CDR3 length equals 15 residues. Trimming removed 3 bases from V and 8 bases from J; junction bases left unmatched: 9. The CDR3 spells CASSFGPGQGDTQYF. The DNA of the CDR3 is TGTGCCAGCAGTTTCGGACCAGGACAGGGGGATACCCAGTACTTC.

There are a few counts of this clonotype. The chain links TRBV6-2 or TRBV6-3 to TRBJ2-7; 7 bases match TRBD1. V dropped 5 bases and J dropped 6; count of bases not matched to a gene: 7. This CDR3 spans 13 amino acids. The germline V gene encodes CDR1 MNHEY and CDR2 SVGEGT. The CDR3 region is CASSPDRVVEQYF. The CDR3 DNA reads as TGTGCCAGCAGTCCCGACAGGGTAGTCGAGCAGTACTTC.

The chain carries TRBV27 and TRBJ2-2; D unresolved. There are 16 residues in the CDR3. V dropped 1 base and J dropped 0 bases, with 9 bases sitting between them. Germline V CDR1 and CDR2: MNHEY, SMNVEV (reference sequence). The CDR3: CASSLFGRTNTGELFF. In nucleotides, the CDR3 is TGTGCCAGCAGTTTATTTGGCAGGACGAACACCGGGGAGCTGTTTTTT.

This clonotype was counted at least ten times. The J gene is TRBJ2-1, the V gene TRBV3-1; TRBD2 agrees at 9 bases. The CDR3 is 16 amino acids. Germline V gene data show CDR1 as LGHDT and CDR2 as YNNKEL (reference sequence). V trimming: 1 base; J trimming: 8 bases; junction bases outside the gene matches: 9. The CDR3 protein is CASSQVGGGAGDEQFF. The CDR3 DNA follows: TGTGCCAGCAGCCAAGTCGGCGGGGGGGCCGGTGATGAGCAGTTCTTC.

The gene calls are TRBV7-9 and TRBJ2-2; no clear D. The germline V gene encodes CDR1 SEHNR and CDR2 FQNEAQ (reference sequence). The CDR3 is made up of 16 amino acids. Between the trimmed V and J ends, which lost 3 bases and 1 base, there was a span of 12 bases. CDR3 sequence: CASSLVQRRNTGELFF. CDR3 sequence (DNA): TGTGCCAGCAGCTTGGTTCAACGCCGGAACACCGGGGAGCTGTTTTTT. Drawing the rest from reference TRBV7-9 and TRBJ2-2, the complete variable domain is DTGVSQNPRHKITKRGQNVTFRCDPISEHNRLYWYRQTLGQGPEFLTYFQNEAQLEKSRLLSDRFSAERPKGSFSTLEIQRTEQGDSAMYLCASSLVQRRNTGELFFGEGSRLTVL.

Only a few counts were recorded for this clonotype. V usage is TRBV27 and J usage is TRBJ2-2; D unresolved. In germline, CDR1 is MNHEY, CDR2 SMNVEV (reference sequence). Trimming cost V 6 bases and J 8 bases, with 13 bases left between them. The CDR3 consists of 13 residues. The CDR3 loop reads CASRDPLGGELFF. The CDR3 DNA reads TGTGCCAGCAGAGACCCCCTCGGTGGGGAGCTGTTTTTT.

This clonotype was seen a handful of times. The J gene is TRBJ2-1, the V gene TRBV5-1; 9 positions agree with TRBD2. In germline, CDR1 is SGHRS, CDR2 YFSETQ. With 4 bases clipped from V and 8 bases from J, the junction kept 13 bases outside the gene matches. This CDR3 contains 16 residues. CDR3 residues: CASSVYPGLADDEQFF. CDR3 DNA: TGCGCCAGCAGCGTCTATCCGGGACTAGCCGACGATGAGCAGTTCTTC.

This clonotype was detected only a few times. This sequence joins TRBV20-1 and TRBJ1-6; 8 bases line up with TRBD1. Germline CDR1 DFQATT, CDR2 SNEGSKA (reference sequence). V was pared by 6 bases and J by 9 bases, with 10 bases of the junction left unmatched. This CDR3 region has 14 residues. The CDR3 DNA reads as TGCAGTGCGAGCGCGGACAGGGTATCTTCACCCCTCCACTTT. Translation gives CSASADRVSSPLHF.

This clonotype appeared a few times. The chain combines TRBV15 with TRBJ2-1; 8 bases are a match to TRBD2. The germline gives CDR1 LNHNV, CDR2 YYDKDF (reference sequence). Trimming removed 9 bases from V and 2 bases from J; junction bases left unmatched: 9. This CDR3 is 15 amino acids long. The DNA for the CDR3 is TGTGCCACTAGCGGGGTCAGCTCCCCCTACAATGAGCAGTTCTTC. It codes for CATSGVSSPYNEQFF.

The chain recombines TRBV12-3 or TRBV12-4 with TRBJ2-7; 7 bases line up with TRBD2. V gave up 6 bases and J gave up 0 bases; unmatched junction bases: 5. This CDR3 contains 14 residues. The CDR3 bases are TGTGCCAGCAGCCCACTAGCGAACTCCTACGAGCAGTACTTC. Protein product: CASSPLANSYEQYF.

In its sample, this clonotype was seen a few times. Germline is not matched at one junction end, which may reflect a read error. V is TRBV2 and J is TRBJ2-3; D unresolved. CDR1 is SNHLY and CDR2 is FYNNEI in the germline V gene. The length of the CDR3 is 14 residues. DNA for the CDR3: TGTGCCAGCAGTGACACTCCCTCAGCAGATATGCAGTATTTT. This codes for CASSDTPSADMQYF.

This clonotype was counted many times. The chain is built from TRBV29-1 and TRBJ2-6, with D possibly matching TRBD2 (5 bases). The CDR3 has 15 amino acids. Trimming took 1 base from V and 0 from J, leaving 7 bases between them. Per germline, CDR1 SQVTM and CDR2 ANQGSEA. The CDR3 sequence is CSVEVRDSGANVLTF. CDR3 bases: TGCAGCGTTGAAGTACGGGACTCTGGGGCCAACGTCCTGACTTTC.

This chain joins TRBV13 and TRBJ2-7; 8 bases fit TRBD2. V lost 8 bases, J lost 3 bases, and 6 bases stayed unmatched. The germline V gene has CDR1 PRHDT and CDR2 FYEKMQ (reference sequence). The CDR3 is 13 residues long. CDR3 in amino acids: CASQRGTYYEQYF. Here the CDR3 DNA reads TGTGCCAGCCAGCGGGGGACTTACTACGAGCAGTACTTC.

This clonotype has a handful of counts. The chain links TRBV7-3 to TRBJ2-3; D may be TRBD1 or TRBD2 (7 bases each). Germline V CDR1 and CDR2: SGHTA, FQGTGA. The CDR3 length is 16 residues. The ends were cut back, 2 bases at V and 3 bases at J, with 15 bases in the middle. The CDR3 nucleotides are TGTGCCAGCAGCTTAGAGGGGACAGCGGGGACAGATACGCAGTATTTT. Its protein product is CASSLEGTAGTDTQYF.

This clonotype showed up many times. This rearrangement joins TRBV10-3 to TRBJ2-1; TRBD1 matches 9 bases. Germline V gives CDR1 ENHRY, CDR2 SYGVKD. This CDR3 has 14 residues. Unmatched junction bases numbered 6, after V lost 6 bases and J lost 6 bases. The CDR3 is CAIRGQGGRNEQFF. The DNA of the CDR3 is TGTGCCATCAGGGGACAGGGTGGACGCAATGAGCAGTTCTTC.

The rearrangement joins TRBV20-1 to TRBJ2-7, with unresolved D. Looked up from germline, CDR1 is DFQATT and CDR2 is SNEGSKA (reference sequence). Trimming pared 5 bases from V and 3 bases from J, leaving 8 bases between. The CDR3 is made up of 11 amino acids. The CDR3 region has the DNA TGCAGTGCTGAGCCTTTCTACGAGCAGTACTTC. It is translated as CSAEPFYEQYF.

There are a few counts of this clonotype. This chain joins TRBV18 and TRBJ2-7; the match to TRBD1 covers 7 bases. Per germline, CDR1 KGHSH and CDR2 LQKENI. The CDR3 is 17 residues long. V lost 3 bases to trimming and J lost 0 bases; unmatched junction nucleotides: 11. This CDR3 reads CASSPEPDRAGSYEQYF. Written as DNA, the CDR3 is TGTGCCAGCTCACCGGAGCCCGACAGGGCGGGCTCCTACGAGCAGTACTTC. Filled out from reference TRBV18 and TRBJ2-7, the complete variable domain reads NAGVMQNPRHLVRRRGQEARLRCSPMKGHSHVYWYRQLPEEGLKFMVYLQKENIIDESGMPKERFSAEFPKEGPSILRIQQVVRGDSAAYFCASSPEPDRAGSYEQYFGPGTRLTVT.

The table lists this clonotype with a few counts. The genes are TRBV27 and TRBJ2-1; 14 bases match TRBD2. The V gene end was trimmed by 6 bases and the J gene end by 9 bases; junction bases not matched to a gene: 7. Germline V gives CDR1 MNHEY, CDR2 SMNVEV (reference sequence). The CDR3 is 15 residues long. The CDR3 spells CASSEGTSGSFEQFF. The CDR3 DNA is TGTGCCAGCAGCGAGGGGACTAGCGGGAGTTTTGAGCAGTTCTTC.

This clonotype was observed a handful of times. The chain has TRBV10-1 and TRBJ2-3; D ambiguous. The CDR3 runs to 14 residues. Trimming took off 8 bases at V and 2 bases at J, with 14 bases between the two ends. In germline, CDR1 is WNHNN, CDR2 SYGVQD (reference sequence). The CDR3 nucleotides are TGCGCCAGCTCGAGGTCGCGGCTCACAGATACGCAGTATTTT. Its protein product is CASSRSRLTDTQYF.

This clonotype has ten or more counts. The chain links TRBV9 to TRBJ2-1; D perhaps matches TRBD1 (5 bases). The CDR3 totals 14 residues. V lost 2 bases and J lost 8, with 14 bases in between. In germline, CDR1 is SGDLS, CDR2 YYNGEE. CDR3 DNA: TGTGCCAGCAGCGTGGGGCAGTCAAAATATGAGCAGTTCTTC. It codes for CASSVGQSKYEQFF.